Detailed here is one TCR beta chain. These data are taken from a study of blood T cell repertoires in COVID-19. Study context: The analysed material was cDNA or gDNA that came from T cells, B-cell-depleted T cells, or PBMCs.

CDR3 size: 12 residues. Trimming removed 5 bases from V and 6 bases from J, with 11 bases in between. In germline, CDR1 is LGHNT, CDR2 FRNRAP. Profiled with immunoSEQ multiplex PCR; TCRdb holds only in-frame clones, not every one. This table holds about 160,000 clones, approximately 84% found once. The sequenced sample consisted of PBMCs or T cells enriched from blood (not recorded which). This receptor was identified in a middle-aged woman with acute COVID-19. The chain is built from TRBV12-5 and TRBJ2-7, with a weak D call TRBD2 (5 bases). In DNA, the CDR3 is TGTGCTAGTGGTCAAGGGAGTTGCGAGCAGTACGTC. Its translation: CASGQGSCEQYV.